These 26 T cell receptor beta chains share one sample of origin, sequenced in a study of blood T cell repertoires in COVID-19. Generated by immunoSEQ multiplex PCR, the TCRdb table keeps only in-frame clones and is missing some. The data contain approximately 250,000 clones, 82% of them singletons. Sequenced sample: PBMCs or T cells enriched from blood (not recorded which). These receptors came from a man between 35 and 55 years old who had recovered from COVID-19.

The chain joins TRBV2 to TRBJ1-4, with 10 nucleotides matching TRBD1. CDR1 is SNHLY, CDR2 FYNNEI, per germline. The length of the CDR3 is 15 residues. J gave up 6 bases and V 4 bases, and 5 bases lay outside the gene matches. The CDR3 DNA reads TGTGCCAGCAGTGTTATGGGACAGGGGTATGAAAAACTGTTTTTT. Protein sequence: CASSVMGQGYEKLFF.

DNA of the CDR3: TGTGCCAGCAGCTTAGTTCCAGGGCGTAACACTGAAGCTTTCTTT. Translated, it gives CASSLVPGRNTEAFF. The chain employs TRBV11-1 and TRBJ1-1; D perhaps matches TRBD1 (5 bases). This CDR3 comprises 15 residues. V was cut by 1 base and J by 2 bases, with 11 bases left in between. From germline, CDR1 is SGHAT and CDR2 FQDESV (reference sequence).

The V gene is TRBV28, the J gene TRBJ2-3; unclear D gene. This CDR3 region has 16 residues. The V gene lost 9 bases and the J gene lost 2 bases, with 21 bases spanning the gap. In germline, CDR1 is MDHEN, CDR2 SYDVKM. CDR3 residues: CASTAPKTGHTDTQYF. For the CDR3, the DNA is TGTGCCAGTACCGCCCCCAAGACTGGCCACACAGATACGCAGTATTTT. Drawing the rest from reference TRBV28 and TRBJ2-3, the complete variable domain is DVKVTQSSRYLVKRTGEKVFLECVQDMDHENMFWYRQDPGLGLRLIYFSYDVKMKEKGDIPEGYSVSREKKERFSLILESASTNQTSMYLCASTAPKTGHTDTQYFGPGTRLTVL.

The V and J genes are TRBV27 and TRBJ1-4, with TRBD1 matching 7 bases. Germline CDR1 and CDR2: MNHEY and SMNVEV (reference sequence). V shed 5 bases and J 4 bases; nucleotides not matched to a gene: 7. The length of the CDR3 is 15 residues. Here the CDR3 reads CASSPHRGLNEKLFF. In DNA form, the CDR3 reads TGTGCCAGCAGTCCTCACAGGGGACTTAATGAAAAACTGTTTTTT.

This chain links TRBV28 with TRBJ2-7; D may be TRBD2 (6 bases). There are 12 residues in the CDR3. Per the germline V gene, CDR1 is MDHEN and CDR2 is SYDVKM. Trimming removed 7 bases at V and 4 bases at J, with 11 bases between. Written as DNA, the CDR3 is TGTGCCAGCACGGGAGCAATATACGAGCAGTACTTC. It translates to CASTGAIYEQYF.

This rearrangement joins TRBV11-1 to TRBJ2-3; 9 nucleotides align to TRBD2. Germline trimming cut 1 base from V and 2 bases from J; bases unmatched to any gene: 4. Germline CDR1 reads SGHAT; CDR2 reads FQDESV (reference sequence). The CDR3 runs 16 residues. CDR3 sequence reads: CASSLDSSGVTDTQYF. CDR3 nucleotide sequence: TGTGCCAGCAGCTTAGATTCTAGCGGGGTCACAGATACGCAGTATTTT.

This clone has just one count. This chain joins TRBV6-1 and TRBJ1-2; D gene uncertain. Germline CDR1 reads MNHNS; CDR2 reads SASEGT. With 3 bases removed from V and 8 bases from J, the gap between germline ends came to 19 bases. The CDR3 extends over 15 amino acids. For the CDR3, the DNA is TGTGCCAGCAGTGACGTTCTGGGCGGGCCCCGAGGCTACACCTTC. Protein product: CASSDVLGGPRGYTF.

This chain's CDR3 is CASSLQWRLAGVGEQYF. The CDR3 DNA is TGTGCCAGCAGTTTACAGTGGCGACTAGCGGGAGTAGGAGAGCAGTACTTC. This chain uses TRBV27 with TRBJ2-7; TRBD2 aligns across 12 bases. V lost 2 bases, J lost 7 bases, and 12 bases stayed unmatched. The germline V gene encodes CDR1 MNHEY and CDR2 SMNVEV (reference sequence). The CDR3 is made up of 17 amino acids.

This chain links TRBV6-4 with TRBJ1-6; TRBD1 matches 7 bases. CDR1 and CDR2 (germline): MRHNA, SNTAGT. Losses at the gene ends were 10 bases for V and 6 bases for J; bases not matched to a gene: 12. This CDR3 has 15 residues. The CDR3 DNA reads TGTGCCATCACCGACAGGGAAGGGTTTAATTCACCCCTCCACTTT. Residues: CAITDREGFNSPLHF.

The sample holds a few counts of this clone. CDR3 in DNA: TGTGCCAGCACCTTCGGACGGGGGGTGACCGGGGAGCTGTTTTTT. Amino acid sequence: CASTFGRGVTGELFF. This chain uses TRBV28 with TRBJ2-2, with 7 bases identical to TRBD2. Trimming cost V 7 bases and J 5 bases; bases outside gene matches: 10. Germline V CDR1 and CDR2: MDHEN, SYDVKM. CDR3 size: 15 residues.

This chain connects TRBV28 to TRBJ1-5; a possible D gene is TRBD1 (6 bases). The V gene lost 6 bases and the J gene lost 3 bases, with 18 bases spanning the gap. This CDR3 spans 16 amino acids. Per the germline V gene, CDR1 is MDHEN and CDR2 is SYDVKM. The CDR3 here is CASSDRGGGANQPQHF. DNA of the CDR3: TGTGCCAGCAGCGACCGGGGAGGGGGGGCCAATCAGCCCCAGCATTTT. Full variable domain (missing parts from reference TRBV28 and TRBJ1-5): DVKVTQSSRYLVKRTGEKVFLECVQDMDHENMFWYRQDPGLGLRLIYFSYDVKMKEKGDIPEGYSVSREKKERFSLILESASTNQTSMYLCASSDRGGGANQPQHFGDGTRLSIL.

The rearrangement uses TRBV6-5 and TRBJ2-2; perhaps TRBD1 as D (7 bases). The germline V gene encodes CDR1 MNHEY and CDR2 SVGAGI. This CDR3 region has 14 residues. V was trimmed by 10 bases and J by 5 bases, leaving 17 bases between them. The CDR3 DNA reads TGTGCCACCAGGGGGGCCCCATCTACCGGGGAGCTGTTTTTT. Protein: CATRGAPSTGELFF.

V is TRBV4-3 and J is TRBJ1-2; D is possibly TRBD1 (5 bases). Germline V gene lookup returns CDR1 LGHNA and CDR2 YSLEER. CDR3 length equals 13 residues. V dropped 2 bases and J dropped 8 bases, with 12 bases sitting between them. Here the CDR3 reads CASSQSTGGGYTF. In DNA form, the CDR3 reads TGCGCCAGCAGCCAAAGTACGGGGGGAGGCTACACCTTC.

This clone came up many times. The chain joins TRBV29-1 to TRBJ1-2; 7 bases are a match to TRBD1. The CDR3 runs to 13 residues. Germline V gives CDR1 SQVTM, CDR2 ANQGSEA. Trimming removed 7 bases from V and 2 bases from J; junction bases left unmatched: 7. The CDR3 reads CSAGTEFNYGYTF. CDR3 nucleotide sequence: TGCAGCGCCGGGACAGAATTCAACTATGGCTACACCTTC.

The CDR3 DNA is TGTGCCAGCAGCTTACGGGGACAGGGTGAAAACACCATATATTTT. Amino acid sequence: CASSLRGQGENTIYF. V and J are TRBV4-2 and TRBJ1-3; TRBD1 matches 9 bases. Germline V lookup: CDR1 LGHNA, CDR2 YNFKEQ. V shed 5 bases, J shed 6 bases, and the junction held 8 bases outside the gene matches. The CDR3 runs 15 residues.

The DNA of the CDR3 is TGTGCCAGCAGCCGAGGGGGGGTTGGCACAGATACGCAGTATTTT. It codes for CASSRGGVGTDTQYF. The chain joins TRBV7-8 to TRBJ2-3; perhaps TRBD2 as D (7 bases). CDR3 length: 15 residues. V was pared by 5 bases and J by 1 base, with 13 bases between. Germline V gene data show CDR1 as SGHVS and CDR2 as FQNEAQ.

The V and J genes are TRBV2 and TRBJ1-2; D is unclear. CDR3 length equals 13 residues. V lost 8 bases and J lost 8, with 18 bases in between. The germline CDR1 and CDR2 sequences are SNHLY and FYNNEI. In DNA form, the CDR3 reads TGTGCCAGCGGGAGTTGGTCCCGCGGAGGCTACACCTTC. It is translated as CASGSWSRGGYTF.

The chain couples TRBV27 to TRBJ2-2; TRBD2 aligns across 8 bases. CDR1 is MNHEY and CDR2 is SMNVEV in the germline V gene (reference sequence). The CDR3 has 14 residues. The ends lost 2 bases at V and 5 bases at J; junction bases unmatched: 1. The CDR3 here is CASSLGGGTGELFF. The DNA of the CDR3 is TGTGCCAGCAGTTTAGGCGGGGGGACCGGGGAGCTGTTTTTT.

The V call is TRBV5-5, the J call TRBJ2-1; 13 positions agree with TRBD2. Per the germline V gene, CDR1 is SGHKS and CDR2 is YYEKEE (reference sequence). The CDR3 covers 15 residues. After removal of 0 bases from V and 6 bases from J, the junction contained 0 bases not matched to a gene. The CDR3 is CASSLGLAGGNEQFF. CDR3 DNA: TGTGCCAGCAGCTTGGGACTAGCGGGGGGCAATGAGCAGTTCTTC.

The chain uses TRBV27 and TRBJ2-1; the match to TRBD2 covers 7 bases. With V trimmed by 5 bases and J by 6 bases, 13 bases remained unmatched. The CDR3 spans 16 residues. The germline V gene encodes CDR1 MNHEY and CDR2 SMNVEV (reference sequence). In nucleotides, the CDR3 is TGTGCCAGCAGTATATTACTAGGGGAGGGTTCCAATGAGCAGTTCTTC. It codes for CASSILLGEGSNEQFF.

This clone has a handful of counts. This chain joins TRBV7-2 and TRBJ2-7; the match to TRBD2 covers 9 bases. Per germline, CDR1 SGHTA and CDR2 FQGNSA. The CDR3 has 15 residues. The junction had 5 bases not matched to a gene; V was cut back by 3 bases and J by 2 bases. CDR3 protein: CASSFRSGSTYEQYF. The CDR3 bases are TGTGCCAGCAGCTTCCGTAGCGGGAGCACCTACGAGCAGTACTTC. Full variable domain (outside the CDR3, taken from reference TRBV7-2 and TRBJ2-7): GAGVSQSPSNKVTEKGKDVELRCDPISGHTALYWYRQSLGQGLEFLIYFQGNSAPDKSGLPSDRFSAERTGGSVSTLTIQRTQQEDSAVYLCASSFRSGSTYEQYFGPGTRLTVT.

This chain uses TRBV2 with TRBJ2-7; unclear D gene. Between the trimmed V and J ends, which lost 3 bases and 6 bases, there was a span of 6 bases. The length of the CDR3 is 11 residues. Germline assignment: CDR1 SNHLY and CDR2 FYNNEI. The chain's CDR3 is CASSEVGEQYF. CDR3 coding DNA: TGTGCCAGCAGTGAGGTCGGCGAGCAGTACTTC.

This chain's CDR3 is CASSISGSQPQHF. CDR3 DNA: TGCGCCAGCAGCATTTCGGGATCCCAGCCCCAGCATTTT. The chain combines TRBV5-1 with TRBJ1-5; unclear D gene. The CDR3 runs to 13 residues. Germline V gene sequence: CDR1 SGHRS, CDR2 YFSETQ. V lost 4 bases and J lost 7, with 12 bases in between.

This clone was counted a few times. The chain carries TRBV7-3 and TRBJ2-1; tentative D call: TRBD2 (5 bases). This CDR3 contains 12 residues. The V end was cut by 3 bases, the J end by 9 bases, with 9 bases between. Germline CDR1 is SGHTA and CDR2 is FQGTGA. CDR3 loop: CASSFTGFEQFF. CDR3 nucleotide sequence: TGTGCCAGCAGCTTCACGGGGTTTGAGCAGTTCTTC.

This chain joins TRBV18 and TRBJ2-7; 7 bases are shared with TRBD1. Germline assignment: CDR1 KGHSH and CDR2 LQKENI. The CDR3 has 15 amino acids. V lost 3 bases and J lost 0; bases outside the gene matches: 5. CDR3 DNA sequence: TGTGCCAGCTCACCGCCAGGGGGATTCTCCTACGAGCAGTACTTC. Protein product: CASSPPGGFSYEQYF.

This clone was seen once. The CDR3 protein is CASSFLRSGTDTQYF. Here the CDR3 DNA reads TGTGCCAGCAGCTTTTTGCGGTCTGGCACAGATACGCAGTATTTT. The V gene is TRBV11-2, the J gene TRBJ2-3; D uncertain. V was shortened by 3 bases and J by 1 base, with 11 bases between the two germline ends. CDR1 is SGHAT and CDR2 is FQNNGV in the germline V gene. The CDR3 totals 15 residues.